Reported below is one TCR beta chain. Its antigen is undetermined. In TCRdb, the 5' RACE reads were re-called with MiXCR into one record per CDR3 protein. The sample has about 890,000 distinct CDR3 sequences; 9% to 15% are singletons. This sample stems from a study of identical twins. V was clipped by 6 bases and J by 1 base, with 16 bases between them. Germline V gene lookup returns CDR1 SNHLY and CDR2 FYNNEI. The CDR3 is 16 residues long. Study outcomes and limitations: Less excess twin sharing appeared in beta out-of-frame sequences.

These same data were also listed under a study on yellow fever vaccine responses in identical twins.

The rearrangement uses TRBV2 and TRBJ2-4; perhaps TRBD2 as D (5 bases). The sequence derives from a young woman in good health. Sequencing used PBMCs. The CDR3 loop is CASSVGGGLAKNIQYF. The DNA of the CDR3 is TGTGCCAGCAGCGTCGGAGGCGGCTTGGCCAAAAACATTCAGTACTTC.